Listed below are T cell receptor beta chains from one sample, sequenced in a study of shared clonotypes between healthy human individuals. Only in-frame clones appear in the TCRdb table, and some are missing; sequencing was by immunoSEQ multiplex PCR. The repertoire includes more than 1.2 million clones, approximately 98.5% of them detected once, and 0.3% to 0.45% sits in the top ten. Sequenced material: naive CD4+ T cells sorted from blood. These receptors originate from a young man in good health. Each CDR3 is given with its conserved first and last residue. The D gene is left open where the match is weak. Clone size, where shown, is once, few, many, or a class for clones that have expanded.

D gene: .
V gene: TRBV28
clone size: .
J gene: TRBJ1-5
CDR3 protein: CASSFREGVTGTSNQPQHF
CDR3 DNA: TGTGCCAGCAGCTTCCGTGAGGGGGTCACGGGCACCTCCAATCAGCCCCAGCATTTT

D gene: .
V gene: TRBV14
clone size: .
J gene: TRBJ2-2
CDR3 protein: CASSQVIGAGELFF
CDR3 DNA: TGTGCCAGCAGCCAAGTAATAGGGGCCGGGGAGCTGTTTTTT

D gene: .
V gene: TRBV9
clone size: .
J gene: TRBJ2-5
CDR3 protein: CASSVSGETQYF
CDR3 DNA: TGTGCCAGCAGCGTGAGTGGGGAGACCCAGTACTTC

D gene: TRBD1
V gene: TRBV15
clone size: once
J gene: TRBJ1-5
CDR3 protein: CATSRDTGTGGNQPQHF
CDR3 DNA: TGTGCCACCAGCAGAGATACCGGGACAGGGGGAAATCAGCCCCAGCATTTT

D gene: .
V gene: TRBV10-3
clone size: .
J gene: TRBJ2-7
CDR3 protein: CAIKGAGAYEQYF
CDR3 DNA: TGTGCCATCAAGGGGGCGGGAGCCTACGAGCAGTACTTC

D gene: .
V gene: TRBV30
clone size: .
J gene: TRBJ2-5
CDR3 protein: CAWSAGPVWYF
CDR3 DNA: TGTGCCTGGAGTGCCGGGCCCGTTTGGTACTTC

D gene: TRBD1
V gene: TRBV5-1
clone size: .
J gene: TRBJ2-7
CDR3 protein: CASSRLTGQTYEQYF
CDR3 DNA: TGCGCCAGCAGCAGATTGACAGGGCAAACCTACGAGCAGTACTTC

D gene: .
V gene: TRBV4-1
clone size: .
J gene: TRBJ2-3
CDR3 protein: CASSQVGADTQYF
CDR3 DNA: TGCGCCAGCAGCCAAGTGGGTGCAGATACGCAGTATTTT

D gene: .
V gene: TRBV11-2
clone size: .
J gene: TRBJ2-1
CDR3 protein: CASSPWGHRGRPSNEQFF
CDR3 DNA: TGTGCCAGCAGCCCATGGGGACATCGCGGGAGACCTTCCAATGAGCAGTTCTTC

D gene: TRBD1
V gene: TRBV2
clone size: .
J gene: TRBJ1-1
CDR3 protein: CATWAGGMNTEAFF
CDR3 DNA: TGTGCCACATGGGCAGGGGGGATGAACACTGAAGCTTTCTTT

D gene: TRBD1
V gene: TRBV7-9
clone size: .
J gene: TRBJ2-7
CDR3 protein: CASSSGGTGGYEQYF
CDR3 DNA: TGTGCCAGCAGCTCTGGAGGGACAGGGGGCTACGAGCAGTACTTC

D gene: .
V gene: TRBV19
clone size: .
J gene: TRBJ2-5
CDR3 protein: CASSTGHWETQYF
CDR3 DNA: TGTGCCAGTAGTACCGGACATTGGGAGACCCAGTACTTC

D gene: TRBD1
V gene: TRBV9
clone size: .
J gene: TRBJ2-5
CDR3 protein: CASSAYNPTGEETQYF
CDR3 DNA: TGTGCCAGCAGCGCCTATAATCCAACAGGGGAAGAGACCCAGTACTTC

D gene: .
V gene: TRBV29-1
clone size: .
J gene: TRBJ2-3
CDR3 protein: CSVLVTGYTQYF
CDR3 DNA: TGCAGCGTTCTTGTTACAGGCTATACGCAGTATTTT

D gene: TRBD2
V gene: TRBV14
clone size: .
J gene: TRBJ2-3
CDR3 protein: CASKLAGGRTDTQYF
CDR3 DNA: TGTGCCAGCAAGCTAGCGGGAGGTCGCACAGATACGCAGTATTTT

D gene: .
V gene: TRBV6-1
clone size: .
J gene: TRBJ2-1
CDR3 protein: CASSEYGSDYNEQFF
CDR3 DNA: TGTGCCAGCAGTGAATACGGGAGCGATTACAATGAGCAGTTCTTC

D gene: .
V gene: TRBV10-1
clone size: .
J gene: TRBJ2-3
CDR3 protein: CASSDAGAGTDTQYF
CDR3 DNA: TGCGCCAGCAGTGATGCGGGGGCCGGCACAGATACGCAGTATTTT

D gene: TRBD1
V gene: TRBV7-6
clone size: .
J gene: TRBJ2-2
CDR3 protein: CASSLGQGSTGELFF
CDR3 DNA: TGTGCCAGCAGCTTAGGACAGGGGTCGACCGGGGAGCTGTTTTTT

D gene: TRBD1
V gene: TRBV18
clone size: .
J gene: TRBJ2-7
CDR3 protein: CASSGTPGQGSYEQYF
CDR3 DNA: TGTGCCAGCTCCGGCACTCCAGGACAGGGCTCCTACGAGCAGTACTTC

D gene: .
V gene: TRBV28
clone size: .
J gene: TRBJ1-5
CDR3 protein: CASSLFGGQPQHF
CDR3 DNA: TGTGCCAGCAGTTTATTCGGGGGTCAGCCCCAGCATTTT

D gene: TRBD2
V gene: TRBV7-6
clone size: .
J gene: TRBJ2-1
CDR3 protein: CASSLRLAANEQFF
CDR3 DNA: TGTGCCAGCAGCTTGCGGCTAGCGGCCAATGAGCAGTTCTTC

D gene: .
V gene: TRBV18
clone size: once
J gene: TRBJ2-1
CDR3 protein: CASSPGSPQREQFF
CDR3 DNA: TGTGCCAGCTCACCGGGGAGCCCCCAGCGTGAGCAGTTCTTC

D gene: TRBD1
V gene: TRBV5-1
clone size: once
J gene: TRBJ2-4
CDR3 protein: CASSLTGGNIQYF
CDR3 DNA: TGCGCCAGCAGCCTGACAGGGGGAAACATTCAGTACTTC

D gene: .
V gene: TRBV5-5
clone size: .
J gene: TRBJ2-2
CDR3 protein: CASSFAGPGTTGELFF
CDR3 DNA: TGTGCCAGCAGCTTCGCGGGGCCGGGAACCACCGGGGAGCTGTTTTTT

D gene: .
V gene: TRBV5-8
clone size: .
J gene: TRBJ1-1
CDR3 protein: CASSFKFTEAFF
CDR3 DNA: TGTGCCAGCAGCTTTAAATTTACTGAAGCTTTCTTT

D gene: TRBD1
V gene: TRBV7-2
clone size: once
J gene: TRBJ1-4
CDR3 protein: CASSLSRGAEKLFF
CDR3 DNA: TGTGCCAGCAGCTTATCCAGGGGGGCTGAAAAACTGTTTTTT

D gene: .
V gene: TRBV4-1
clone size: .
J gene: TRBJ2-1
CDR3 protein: CASSQRVSYNEQFF
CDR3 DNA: TGCGCCAGCAGCCAAAGGGTTTCCTACAATGAGCAGTTCTTC

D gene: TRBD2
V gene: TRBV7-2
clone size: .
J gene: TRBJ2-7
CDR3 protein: CASRDAGLAVYEQYF
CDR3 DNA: TGTGCCAGCAGAGACGCAGGACTAGCGGTCTACGAGCAGTACTTC

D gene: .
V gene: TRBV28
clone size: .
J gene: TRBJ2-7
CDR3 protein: CASSLNYEQYF
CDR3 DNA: TGTGCCAGCAGTCTAAACTACGAGCAGTACTTC

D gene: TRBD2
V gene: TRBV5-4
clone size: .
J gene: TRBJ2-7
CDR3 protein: CASSLGSGSSYEQYF
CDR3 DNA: TGTGCCAGCAGCCTTGGGAGCGGGAGCTCCTACGAGCAGTACTTC

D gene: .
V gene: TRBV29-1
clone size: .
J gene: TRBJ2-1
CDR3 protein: CSVEGQTVIANEQFF
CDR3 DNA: TGCAGCGTTGAAGGACAGACTGTCATAGCCAATGAGCAGTTCTTC

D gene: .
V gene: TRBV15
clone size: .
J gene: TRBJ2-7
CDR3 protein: CATSRAGLSYEQYF
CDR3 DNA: TGTGCCACCAGCAGAGCTGGGTTAAGCTACGAGCAGTACTTC

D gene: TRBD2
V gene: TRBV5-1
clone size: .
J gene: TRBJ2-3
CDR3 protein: CASSTGLAADTDTQYF
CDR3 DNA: TGCGCCAGCAGCACCGGACTAGCGGCCGACACAGATACGCAGTATTTT

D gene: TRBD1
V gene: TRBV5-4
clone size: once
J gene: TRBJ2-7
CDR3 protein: CASSSQGINSYEQYF
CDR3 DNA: TGTGCCAGCAGCTCACAGGGGATAAACTCCTACGAGCAGTACTTC

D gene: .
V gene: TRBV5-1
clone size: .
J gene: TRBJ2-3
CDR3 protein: CASSLDSTDTQYF
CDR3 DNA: TGCGCCAGCAGCTTGGACTCGACAGATACGCAGTATTTT

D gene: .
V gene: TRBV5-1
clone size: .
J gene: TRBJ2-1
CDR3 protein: CASSLGPGAQGQFF
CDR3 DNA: TGCGCCAGCAGCTTGGGGCCGGGGGCCCAAGGGCAGTTCTTC

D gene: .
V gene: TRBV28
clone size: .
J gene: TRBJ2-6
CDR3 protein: CATERVSGANVLTF
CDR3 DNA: TGTGCCACAGAACGGGTCTCTGGGGCCAACGTCCTGACTTTC

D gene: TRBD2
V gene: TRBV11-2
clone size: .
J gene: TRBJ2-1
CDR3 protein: CASSLDQLAGGNEQFF
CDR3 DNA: TGTGCCAGCAGCTTAGATCAACTAGCGGGAGGGAATGAGCAGTTCTTC

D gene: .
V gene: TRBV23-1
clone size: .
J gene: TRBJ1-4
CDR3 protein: CASSQPGHPGRRKLFF
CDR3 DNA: TGCGCCAGCAGTCAACCCGGACACCCCGGTAGGAGAAAACTGTTTTTT

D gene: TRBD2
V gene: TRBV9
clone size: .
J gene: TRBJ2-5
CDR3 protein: CASSPRLAGGGAQYF
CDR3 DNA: TGTGCCAGCAGCCCTCGACTAGCGGGAGGCGGGGCCCAGTACTTC

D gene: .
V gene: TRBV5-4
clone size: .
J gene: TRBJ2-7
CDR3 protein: CASSLALGGPGEQYF
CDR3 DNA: TGTGCCAGCAGCCTTGCCTTAGGGGGGCCGGGGGAGCAGTACTTC